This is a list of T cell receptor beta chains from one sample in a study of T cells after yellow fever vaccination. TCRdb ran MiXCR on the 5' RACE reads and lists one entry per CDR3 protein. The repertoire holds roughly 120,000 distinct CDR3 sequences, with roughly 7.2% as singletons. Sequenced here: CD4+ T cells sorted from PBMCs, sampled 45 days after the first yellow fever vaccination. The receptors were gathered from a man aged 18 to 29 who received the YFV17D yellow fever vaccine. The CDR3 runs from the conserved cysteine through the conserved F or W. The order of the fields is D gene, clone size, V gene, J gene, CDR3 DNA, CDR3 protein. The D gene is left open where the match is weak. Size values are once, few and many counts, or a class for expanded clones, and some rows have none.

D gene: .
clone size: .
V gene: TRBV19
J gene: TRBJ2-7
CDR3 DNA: TGTGCCAGTAAGGCGGGAAGGGGGCCCTCCTACGAGCAGTACTTC
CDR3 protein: CASKAGRGPSYEQYF

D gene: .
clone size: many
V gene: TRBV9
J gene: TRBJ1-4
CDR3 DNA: TGTGCCAGCAGCGTAGGCGAGGCTAATGAAAAACTGTTTTTT
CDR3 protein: CASSVGEANEKLFF

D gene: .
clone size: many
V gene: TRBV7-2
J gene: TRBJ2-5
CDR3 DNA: TGTGCCAGCAGCTCAGGACCCAACCAAGAGACCCAGTACTTC
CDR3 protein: CASSSGPNQETQYF

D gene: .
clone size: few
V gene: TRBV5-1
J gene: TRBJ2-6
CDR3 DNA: TGCGCCAGCAGGCCAGGGGCCCCAGGCGGGGCCAACGTCCTGACTTTC
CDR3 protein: CASRPGAPGGANVLTF

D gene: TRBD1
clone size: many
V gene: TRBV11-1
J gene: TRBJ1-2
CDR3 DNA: TGTGCCAGCAGCTTACCGCCAAGAGCTCCGGGACAGGTTGGATTGAGCGGCTACACCTTC
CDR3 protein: CASSLPPRAPGQVGLSGYTF

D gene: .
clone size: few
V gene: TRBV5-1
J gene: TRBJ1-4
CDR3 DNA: TGCGCCAGCAGCTTGTCAGGGATGGATGAAAAACTGTTTTTT
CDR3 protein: CASSLSGMDEKLFF

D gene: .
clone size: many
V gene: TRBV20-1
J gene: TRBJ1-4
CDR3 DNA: TGCAGTGCTAGCGTGGGCTCAACTAATGAAAAACTGTTTTTT
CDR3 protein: CSASVGSTNEKLFF

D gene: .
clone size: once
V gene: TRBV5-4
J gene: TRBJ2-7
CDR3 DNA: TGTGCCAGCAGCTTGTACGGGGGAGCTTCCTACGAGCAGTACTTC
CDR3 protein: CASSLYGGASYEQYF

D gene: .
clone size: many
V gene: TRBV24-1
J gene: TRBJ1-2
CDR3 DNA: TGTGCCACCAGTGAAAGGGGAATCTATGGCTACACCTTC
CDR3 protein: CATSERGIYGYTF

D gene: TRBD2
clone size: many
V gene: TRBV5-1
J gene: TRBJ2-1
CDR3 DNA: TGCGCCAGCAGCGAAGCGGGGGGGCGTTACAATGAGCAGTTCTTC
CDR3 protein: CASSEAGGRYNEQFF

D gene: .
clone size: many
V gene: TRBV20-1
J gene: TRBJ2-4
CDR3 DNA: TGCAGTGGACCCGCCCAGACTGGGGGGATTCAGTACTTC
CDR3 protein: CSGPAQTGGIQYF

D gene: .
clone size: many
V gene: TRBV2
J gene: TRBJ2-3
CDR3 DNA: TGTGCCAGCAGTGAAGCGCTTTTCACAGATACGCAGTATTTT
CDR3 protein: CASSEALFTDTQYF

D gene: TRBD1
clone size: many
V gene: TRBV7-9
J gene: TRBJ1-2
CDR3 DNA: TGTGCCAGCAGCTTAGCTCCTCGACAGGGGGCGGTAGGCTACACCTTC
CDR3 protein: CASSLAPRQGAVGYTF

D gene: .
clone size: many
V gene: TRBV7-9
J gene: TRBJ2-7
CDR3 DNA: TGTGCCAGCAGCTCTTCCCCGGGACACCTATCCTACGAGCAGTACTTC
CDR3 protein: CASSSSPGHLSYEQYF

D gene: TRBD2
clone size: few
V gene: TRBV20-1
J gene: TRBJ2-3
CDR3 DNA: TGCAGTGCCCAGCCGGCGAGCGGGGGTGCCGATACGCAGTATTTT
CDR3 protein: CSAQPASGGADTQYF

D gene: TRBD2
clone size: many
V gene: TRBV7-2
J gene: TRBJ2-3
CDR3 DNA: TGTGCCAGCAGCTTCGGACTAGCGACAGATACGCAGTATTTT
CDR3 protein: CASSFGLATDTQYF

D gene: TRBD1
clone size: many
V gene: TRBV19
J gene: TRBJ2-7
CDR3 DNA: TGTGCCAGTGGGGCGGCAGGGGGAGTCTACGAGCAGTACTTC
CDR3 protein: CASGAAGGVYEQYF

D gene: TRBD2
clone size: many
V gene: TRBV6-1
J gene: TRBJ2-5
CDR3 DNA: TGTGCCAGCAGTCCCCCTAGCGGGGGGATAAACCAAGAGACCCAGTACTTC
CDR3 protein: CASSPPSGGINQETQYF

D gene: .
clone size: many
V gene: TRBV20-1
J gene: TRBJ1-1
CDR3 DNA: TGCAGTGCTAGTAGTAACACTGAAGCTTTCTTT
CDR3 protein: CSASSNTEAFF

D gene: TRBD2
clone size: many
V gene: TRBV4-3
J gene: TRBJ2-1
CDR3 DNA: TGCGCCAGCAGCCCGCGGGGCGGGGGGGCTGGTGTGTCCTACAATGAGCAGTTCTTC
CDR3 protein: CASSPRGGGAGVSYNEQFF

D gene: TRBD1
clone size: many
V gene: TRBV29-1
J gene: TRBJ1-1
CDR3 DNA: TGCAGCGTTGAACGGGACAGCTCTGAAGCTTTCTTT
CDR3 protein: CSVERDSSEAFF

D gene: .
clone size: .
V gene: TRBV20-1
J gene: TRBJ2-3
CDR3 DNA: TGCAGTGCTAGCGGATTTGCGATGACTAGCACAGATACGCAGTATTTT
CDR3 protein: CSASGFAMTSTDTQYF

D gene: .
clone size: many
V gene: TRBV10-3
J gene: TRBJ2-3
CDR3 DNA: TGTGCCATCAGTGAGTCGGCGTTCACAGATACGCAGTATTTT
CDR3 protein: CAISESAFTDTQYF

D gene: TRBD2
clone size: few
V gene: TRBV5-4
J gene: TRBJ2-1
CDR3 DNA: TGTGCCAGCAGGGCCTCGGGGGGTGTGGGAGAAGAGCAGTTCTTC
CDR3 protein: CASRASGGVGEEQFF

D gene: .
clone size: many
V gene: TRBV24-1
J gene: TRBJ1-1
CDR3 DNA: TGTGCCACGACCAGAGCTTTCTTT
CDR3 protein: CATTRAFF

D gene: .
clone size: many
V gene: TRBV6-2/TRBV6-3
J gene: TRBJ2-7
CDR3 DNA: TGTGCCAGCGGTCCTGTGGGGACCTCCTACGAGCAGTACTTC
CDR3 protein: CASGPVGTSYEQYF

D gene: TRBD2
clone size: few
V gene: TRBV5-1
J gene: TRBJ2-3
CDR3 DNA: TGCGCCAGCAGCACGTCGACCGGGGGGGCAGGCACAGATACGCAGTATTTT
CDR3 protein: CASSTSTGGAGTDTQYF

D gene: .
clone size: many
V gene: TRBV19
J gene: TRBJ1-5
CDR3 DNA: TGTGCCAGTAGTGAAGACAGGCTCTACAATCAGCCCCAGCATTTT
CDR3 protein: CASSEDRLYNQPQHF

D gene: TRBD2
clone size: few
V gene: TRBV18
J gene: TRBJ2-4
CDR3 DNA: TGTGCCAGCTCACCGCAGCGGGGGCCCAAAAACATTCAGTACTTC
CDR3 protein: CASSPQRGPKNIQYF

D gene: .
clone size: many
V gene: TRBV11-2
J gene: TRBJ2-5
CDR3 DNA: TGTGCCAGCAGCTCAAGCCCACAAGAGACCCAGTACTTC
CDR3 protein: CASSSSPQETQYF

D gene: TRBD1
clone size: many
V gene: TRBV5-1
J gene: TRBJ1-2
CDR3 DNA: TGCGCCAGCAGCGGAAGACGGACAGGGGGTATGAACTATGGCTACACCTTC
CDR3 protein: CASSGRRTGGMNYGYTF